This TCR beta chain was recorded in a study of T cells in narcolepsy. Only in-frame clones appear in the TCRdb table, and some are missing; sequencing was by immunoSEQ multiplex PCR. This sample has around 27,000 clones, with roughly 83% found just once. Germline V lookup: CDR1 LNHDA, CDR2 SQIVND (reference sequence). The CDR3 is 14 amino acids. V was trimmed by 6 bases and J by 1 base, leaving 12 bases between them. The sample comprised CD45RA- memory CD4+ T cells from PBMCs. V is TRBV19 and J is TRBJ1-1; TRBD1 might be the D (6 bases). The TCR originated in a human donor with narcolepsy. The CDR3 bases are TGTGCCAGTAGGTGGGGGGCGACGAACACTGAAGCTTTCTTT. It translates to CASRWGATNTEAFF.